This TCR beta chain originates from a study of beta chain features in type 1 diabetes. Study findings and constraints: HLA effects on TCRB rearrangement stayed unresolved here. Diminished insertions and augmented deletions at VDJ junctions characterized type 1 diabetes patients.

This clone was seen more than once but under ten times. The antigen is unknown. Reverse transcribing all isolated RNA meant expressed TCRB transcripts were sequenced. This table comes from immunoSEQ multiplex PCR, and its TCRdb copy is limited to in-frame clones, with some not included. The sample shows 300,000 or so clones, less than 10% of them seen only once. Trimming at V came to 6 bases and at J to 1 base, leaving 8 bases not matched to a gene. The germline V gene encodes CDR1 MDHEN and CDR2 SYDVKM. The CDR3 has 15 residues. The sequencing input was central memory CD4+ T cells from blood. The J gene is TRBJ1-1, the V gene TRBV28, with 7 bases matching TRBD1. This TCR was sampled from a woman aged 18-29 years in good health. CDR3 coding DNA: TGTGCCAGCAGGCGTAATACAGGGGCGAACACTGAAGCTTTCTTT. This codes for CASRRNTGANTEAFF.